The present TCR beta chain was sequenced within a study of Ad26.COV2.S vaccination and SARS-CoV-2 variants. Study-level findings and limits: Measurements of TCR breadth and depth may have given underestimates of the total T cell responses. Among vaccine recipients, spike-specific TCR breadth exceeded that of placebo recipients. Post-vaccination breadth of spike-specific CD8+ and CD4+ T cell responses was reportedly substantial.

The table came from immunoSEQ multiplex PCR; TCRdb's copy has only in-frame clones and leaves some out. The sample carries around 350,000 clones, around 92% recorded once. CDR1 and CDR2 from the germline V gene are SGHTA and FQGNSA. The CDR3 sequence is 15 residues long. Trimming cost V 1 base and J 4 bases; bases outside gene matches: 3. On this clone: Its antigen is not known.

The chain uses TRBV7-2 and TRBJ2-5, with 10 nucleotides matching TRBD2. This clonotype originated in a human donor who had recovered from COVID-19. Sample: peripheral blood, taken after recovery from COVID-19. The CDR3 spells CASSLGLAGVETQYF. CDR3 nucleotide sequence: TGTGCCAGCAGCTTAGGCCTAGCGGGGGTAGAGACCCAGTACTTC. The complete variable domain, with remaining parts taken from reference TRBV7-2 and TRBJ2-5, reads GAGVSQSPSNKVTEKGKDVELRCDPISGHTALYWYRQSLGQGLEFLIYFQGNSAPDKSGLPSDRFSAERTGGSVSTLTIQRTQQEDSAVYLCASSLGLAGVETQYFGPGTRLLVL.